This T cell receptor (beta chain) was obtained from a study of shared clonotypes between healthy human individuals. Whole-study context: Donor ages ranged 18 to 49 years: a couple of women, a few men. The study, taken as a whole, reports: Large depth notwithstanding, sorted-subset sequencing proved incomplete by rarefaction. Among donors, sharing of clonotypes was expected to be affected by sequencing depth.

Note on this clone: No antigen is known for it.

V was clipped by 0 bases and J by 5 bases, with 12 bases between them. The germline CDR1 and CDR2 sequences are SGDLS and YYNGEE. The CDR3 runs to 15 residues. Original processing methods: ImmunoSEQ supplied junction-only sequences lacking quality scores, so filtering was different. This table comes from immunoSEQ multiplex PCR, and its TCRdb copy is limited to in-frame clones, with some not included. That table gives V, J and clone size, and the DNA gave D and trimming. The top ten clones hold 0.3% to 0.45% of a sample with fewer than 1.8 million clones, just under 99% of them seen once. Sequencing was done on a sample of naive CD4+ T cells sorted from blood. Noted subset: CD45RA+ positively selected. This clonotype originated in a man aged 25 to 45 in good health. This sequence joins TRBV9 and TRBJ2-1; D gene unclear. The CDR3 coding sequence is TGTGCCAGCAGCGTAGCTGCCTTTGGAGACAATGAGCAGTTCTTC. Translated, it gives CASSVAAFGDNEQFF.